The clone carrying this T cell receptor (beta chain) occurred many times. They built TCR cDNA with 5'RACE template switching, a step that put in a universal primer site and UMIs. TCRdb recomputed calls from the 5' RACE reads with MiXCR, one row per CDR3 protein. The table includes about 210,000 distinct CDR3 sequences, about 3% detected once. The data stem from a study of T cells after yellow fever vaccination. From germline, CDR1 is DFQATT and CDR2 SNEGSKA (reference sequence). The ends were cut back, 2 bases at V and 6 bases at J, with 10 bases in the middle. The CDR3 runs 13 residues. The sequencing used CD4+ T cells sorted from PBMCs, collected 10 days after the yellow fever booster vaccination. This TCR was recovered from a man younger than 35 who received the YFV17D yellow fever vaccine. The chain uses TRBV20-1 and TRBJ2-2, with unresolved D. The chain's CDR3 is CSARHSRAGELFF. CDR3 coding DNA: TGCAGTGCTAGACATAGCCGCGCCGGGGAGCTGTTTTTT.